This TCR beta chain was captured by sequencing in a study of T cell repertoires in aging, cancer and after chemotherapy (dated by TCRdb to between 2018 and 2020). About the study as a whole: Donors spanned six age groups from 30 or younger to 70 or older, with at least three individuals per group. The study profiled peripheral blood TCR beta repertoires from healthy donors and cancer patients to examine immunoaging and T cell reconstitution after chemotherapy. Alongside 95 to 100 healthy donors serving as a reference group, the cohort included 218 cancer patients, of whom roughly 91 had hematological cancers and 124 had solid cancers. The complete dataset included about 9 million TCR reads. Paired pre- and post-chemotherapy samples in the hematological group came from chronic lymphocytic leukemia patients treated with fludarabine- or bendamustine-based regimens.

TCR beta rearrangements were amplified from genomic DNA isolated from peripheral blood, not from sorted cells or RNA. The study at large found these results: Lymphoid organ infiltration was present in hematological cancer patients, and this infiltration may itself impair thymic emigration or peripheral T cell expansion. In healthy donors, the decline in TCR diversity with age was mainly due to loss of richness, whereas in cancer patients loss of evenness also played a role. In both cancer cohorts, median generation probability rose over the chemotherapy interval, which suggests that the repertoire was reconstituted through rebound thymic output. It was noted by the authors that conclusions about immunological memory after chemotherapy cannot be drawn from the repertoire data. Significantly lower blood TCR diversity and higher clonality were observed in untreated patients with hematological or solid cancers than in age-matched healthy donors.

Rearranged TRB sequences spanning V, D and J segments were amplified in a multiplex touch-down PCR with a mixed TRB-A/B primer pool. Illumina adapters and sample indices were attached to the amplicons through two consecutive PCR reactions run with Phusion HS II polymerase. The amplicons were purified from gel with the NucleoSpin Gel and PCR Clean-up kit and then assessed with Qubit and an Agilent 2100 Bioanalyzer. Sequencing of libraries was carried out on an Illumina MiSeq in 600-cycle, single-indexed, paired-end runs. In the paper's pipeline: TRB sequences were processed with MiXCR versions 2.12 and 3.0.5. A clone was defined as each unique CDR3 nucleotide sequence, and only productive sequences supported by at least two reads were kept. The repertoire metrics were Shannon diversity, evenness, clonality (calculated as one minus evenness), and diversity profiles parameterized by alpha from 0 to 5. Generation probabilities of clones in paired pre- and post-chemotherapy samples were computed with the IGoR algorithm. The raw public reads went through TCRdb reprocessing: fastp at Q25, MiXCR clone calling, in-frame beta chains kept. Every CDR3 protein is listed once, alongside the most common genes and DNA of its rows. Clone size and V and J calls follow TCRdb, not the original study. The sample table contains about 6,100 distinct CDR3 sequences; only one count was recorded for less than 35% of them. About 28% of the sample lies in the top ten.

This clonotype showed up just a few times. There is no known antigen for this receptor. Nothing much larger sits one base from this clone, and base qualities are not available. The sequence came from a human donor with a blood cancer. Sequencing was performed on blood.

The nucleotide sequence reads TGTGCCAGCAGTGGGGAAGATACGCAGTATTTT. This is translated as CASSGEDTQYF. Here the chain combines TRBV7-9 and TRBJ2-3; no D gene is confidently identified. The germline V gene encodes CDR1 SEHNR and CDR2 FQNEAQ (reference sequence). The CDR3, cysteine through phenylalanine, is 11 amino acids long. CDR3 DNA only is kept here, 33 bases in frame from base 1. V is cut by 6 bases and J by 5 bases, and the space between the germline ends is 6 bases.